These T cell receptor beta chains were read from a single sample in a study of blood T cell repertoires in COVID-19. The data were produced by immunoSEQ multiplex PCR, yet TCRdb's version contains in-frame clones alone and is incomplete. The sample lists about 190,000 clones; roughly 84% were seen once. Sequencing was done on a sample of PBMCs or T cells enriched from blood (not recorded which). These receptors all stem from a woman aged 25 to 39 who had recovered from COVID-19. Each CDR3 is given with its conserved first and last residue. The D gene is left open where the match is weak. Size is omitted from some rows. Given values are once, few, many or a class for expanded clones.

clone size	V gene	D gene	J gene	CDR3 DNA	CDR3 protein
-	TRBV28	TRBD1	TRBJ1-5	TGTGCCAGCAGTTGGCTACAGGGGGGCAATCAGCCCCAGCATTTT	CASSWLQGGNQPQHF
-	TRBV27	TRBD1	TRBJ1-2	TGTGCCAGCAGTTTATCTCCCAGGACAGGGGGTATTGGTGGCTACACCTTC	CASSLSPRTGGIGGYTF
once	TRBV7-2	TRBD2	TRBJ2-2	TGTGCCAGCAGCAAGACCGGACTAGCGGGGGGTACCGGGGAGCTGTTTTTT	CASSKTGLAGGTGELFF
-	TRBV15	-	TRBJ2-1	TGTGCCACCAGCAGAGTTACAGTCTACAATGAGCAGTTCTTC	CATSRVTVYNEQFF
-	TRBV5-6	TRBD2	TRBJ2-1	TGTGCCAGCAGCATTAGCGGGTCCAGATACAATGAGCAGTTCTTC	CASSISGSRYNEQFF
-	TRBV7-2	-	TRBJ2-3	TGTGCCAGCAGCTTAAGGACTAACACAGATACGCAGTATTTT	CASSLRTNTDTQYF
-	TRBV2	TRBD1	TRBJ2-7	TGTGCCAGCAGCGACAGGGTGGGCGAGCAGTACTTC	CASSDRVGEQYF
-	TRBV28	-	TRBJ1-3	TGTGCCAGCAGTTCTAGTCCCTTCGGGGGGGCCTCTGGAAACACCATATATTTT	CASSSSPFGGASGNTIYF
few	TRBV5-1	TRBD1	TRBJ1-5	TGCGCCAGCAGCTTAGACAGGGGGCCCAATCAGCCCCAGCATTTT	CASSLDRGPNQPQHF
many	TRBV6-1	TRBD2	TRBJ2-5	TGTGCCAGCAGTGAAGCAGGGACTAGCGCACGAGAGACCCAGTACTTC	CASSEAGTSARETQYF
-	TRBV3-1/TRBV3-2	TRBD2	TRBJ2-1	TGTGCCAGCAGCCAGGTTAGCGGGAGGACCTACAATGAGCAGTTCTTC	CASSQVSGRTYNEQFF
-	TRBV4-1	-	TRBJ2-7	TGCGCCAGCAGCCAAGACCGAGAGTACGAGCAGTACTTC	CASSQDREYEQYF
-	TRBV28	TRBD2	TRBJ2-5	TGTGCCAGCAGTCCAGTAGCGGGAGTCGAGACCCAGTACTTC	CASSPVAGVETQYF
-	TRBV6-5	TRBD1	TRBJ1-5	TGTGCCAGCAGCGGACAGGGGGGGTTGTCCCAGCATTTT	CASSGQGGLSQHF
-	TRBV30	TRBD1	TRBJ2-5	TGTGCCTGGAGCCGCAGGGGGATCAAAGAGACCCAGTACTTC	CAWSRRGIKETQYF
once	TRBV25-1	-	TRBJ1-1	TGTGCCAGCAGTGCGGGGAACACTGAAGCTTTCTTT	CASSAGNTEAFF
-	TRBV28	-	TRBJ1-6	TGTGCCAGCAGTTCGCGGTCCCCGCGTAATTCACCCCTCCACTTT	CASSSRSPRNSPLHF
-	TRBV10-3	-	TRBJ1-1	TGTGCCATCACAGGACAGATGAACACTGAAGCTTTCTTT	CAITGQMNTEAFF
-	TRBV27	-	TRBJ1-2	TGTGCCAGCAGGAAAGGTCCCTTAAGGGGACAAGGCTACACCTTC	CASRKGPLRGQGYTF
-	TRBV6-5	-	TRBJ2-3	TGTGCCAGCAGAGATAGTGCCACAGATACGCAGTATTTT	CASRDSATDTQYF
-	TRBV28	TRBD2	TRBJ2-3	TGTGCCAGCAGTTTTCACGGGAGGGACACAGATACGCAGTATTTT	CASSFHGRDTDTQYF
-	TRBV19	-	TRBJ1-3	TGTGCCAGTAGTATCCTCTCTGGAAACACCATATATTTT	CASSILSGNTIYF
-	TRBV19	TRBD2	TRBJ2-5	TGTGCCAGTCGGACTAGCGGGAGTCTGGAGACCCAGTACTTC	CASRTSGSLETQYF
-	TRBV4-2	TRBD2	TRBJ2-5	TGTGCCAGCAGCCAAGGACTAGCGGGACCGAGAGAGACCCAGTACTTC	CASSQGLAGPRETQYF
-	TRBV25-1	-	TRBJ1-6	TGTGCCAGCAGTGCCCGGGTCACGAATAATTCACCCCTCCACTTT	CASSARVTNNSPLHF
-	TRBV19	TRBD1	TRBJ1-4	TGTGCCAGTAGTGCGACAGGGGGAAGGACTAATGAAAAACTGTTTTTT	CASSATGGRTNEKLFF
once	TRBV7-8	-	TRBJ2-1	TGTGCCAGCAGCTTAGATCCTACGTACAATGAGCAGTTCTTC	CASSLDPTYNEQFF
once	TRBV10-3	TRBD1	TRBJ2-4	TGTGCCATCAGTCCGGGACAGGGACAGGACATTCAGTACTTC	CAISPGQGQDIQYF
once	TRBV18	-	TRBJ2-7	TGTGCCAGCTCACCACGCGGACAGAGGGTTTACGAGCAGTACTTC	CASSPRGQRVYEQYF
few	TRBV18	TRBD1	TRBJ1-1	TGTGCCAGCTCACCCGACAGGGTCCCGAGGGGCACTGAAGCTTTCTTT	CASSPDRVPRGTEAFF
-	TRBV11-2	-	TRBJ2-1	TGTGCCAGCAGCTCGACACCATTATACAATGAGCAGTTCTTC	CASSSTPLYNEQFF
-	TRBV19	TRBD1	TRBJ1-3	TGTGCCAGTAGTATGACTCAGGGGGCTGCTGGAAACACCATATATTTT	CASSMTQGAAGNTIYF
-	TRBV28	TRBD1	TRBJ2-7	TGTGCCAGCAGGATCCGGGACAGGGCGTCTTGGTCCTACGAGCAGTACTTC	CASRIRDRASWSYEQYF
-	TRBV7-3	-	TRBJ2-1	TGTGCCAGCAGCTTAAACGACGGGTTTGAGCAGTTCTTC	CASSLNDGFEQFF
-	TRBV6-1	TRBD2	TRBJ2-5	TGTGCCAGCAGTGTGTCTAGCGGGGGCCTGGGGGAGACCCAGTACTTC	CASSVSSGGLGETQYF
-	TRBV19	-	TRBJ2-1	TGTGCCAGTAGTATGAGGAGTCGGGGGGCCGTGGGCGATGAGCAGTTCTTC	CASSMRSRGAVGDEQFF
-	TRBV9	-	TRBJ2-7	TGTGCCAGCAGCGTAGAACCTAGCAGTTCCCATCGATCCTACGAGCAGTACTTC	CASSVEPSSSHRSYEQYF
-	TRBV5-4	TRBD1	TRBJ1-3	TGTGCCAGCAGCTTGGCAGGGGGCAATGGAAACACCATATATTTT	CASSLAGGNGNTIYF
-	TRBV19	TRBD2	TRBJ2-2	TGTGCCAGTAGTCCTAGCGGGGGCGCCACCGGGGAGCTGTTTTTT	CASSPSGGATGELFF
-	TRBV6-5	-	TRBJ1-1	TGTGCCAGCAGCCCCAGCGGACAGACTGAAGCTTTCTTT	CASSPSGQTEAFF
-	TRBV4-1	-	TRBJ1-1	TGCGCCAGCAGCCAAGTACGGGTGGCAGAGAACACTGAAGCTTTCTTT	CASSQVRVAENTEAFF